A single T cell receptor beta chain is shown here with its context. Its antigen remains unidentified. TCRdb keeps only in-frame clones here, not all; method: immunoSEQ multiplex PCR. The sample records about 2.4 million clones, over 85% being singletons. These data belong to a study of shared clonotypes between healthy human individuals. Background on the study: A couple of women and a few men aged 18 to 49 made up the donors. Findings and limits, study-wide: When naive CD4 clonotypes were compared across a few donors, around 4.6% were shared. Estimated richness values were generally larger in naive subsets than in memory subsets.

Sequenced sample: naive CD4+ T cells sorted from blood. Indicated subset: CD45RA+ positively selected. The clonotype was recovered from a man between 18 and 35 years old in good health.

The CDR3 loop reads CASSISGGGETQYF. CDR3 bases: TGTGCCAGTAGTATTAGCGGGGGGGGAGAGACCCAGTACTTC. The chain couples TRBV19 to TRBJ2-5; 11 nucleotides line up with TRBD2. CDR3 size: 14 residues. The junction had 1 base not matched to a gene; V was cut back by 3 bases and J by 4 bases. Germline assignment: CDR1 LNHDA and CDR2 SQIVND (reference sequence).